A selection of T cell receptor beta chains follows, all from one sample in a study of blood T cell repertoires in COVID-19. The table came from immunoSEQ multiplex PCR; TCRdb's copy has only in-frame clones and leaves some out. The profile shows 200,000 to 300,000 clones, roughly 83% of them singletons. Sequencing was performed on peripheral blood. Every receptor here comes from a woman aged 80 or over with COVID-19, enrolled during active disease. CDR3s include the opening cysteine and the closing phenylalanine or tryptophan. D genes are given only for firm matches. Rows may omit the clone size; those that give it use once, few, many or a size class.

d_call j_call clone_size v_call cdr3_nt cdr3_aa
TRBD1 TRBJ1-6 NA TRBV2 TGTGCCAGCAGTTTGGGACAGCTAAGTTCTAATTCACCCCTCCACTTT CASSLGQLSSNSPLHF
NA TRBJ1-1 NA TRBV3-1/TRBV3-2 TGTGCCAGCAGCCGGGGGGGGGCGAACACTGAAGCTTTCTTT CASSRGGANTEAFF
TRBD1 TRBJ1-3 NA TRBV4-2 TGTGCCAGCAGCCAAGGTCCGGTCGGGACAGGGACTAACACCATATATTTT CASSQGPVGTGTNTIYF
NA TRBJ1-5 once TRBV14 TGTGCCAGCAGCCTCAGTTCTAATCAGCCCCAGCATTTT CASSLSSNQPQHF
NA TRBJ1-1 NA TRBV11-2 TGTGCCAGCAGCTTATGGGGCAGGTCTTTAAACACTGAAGCTTTCTTT CASSLWGRSLNTEAFF
NA TRBJ1-2 NA TRBV2 TGTGCCAGCATCTCAGGGTTCTCCAGCTATGGCTACACCTTC CASISGFSSYGYTF
NA TRBJ1-2 NA TRBV4-1 TGCGCCAGCAGCCAAGCGACGTACGGGTTTGCAGGGGAGAATGGCTACACCTTC CASSQATYGFAGENGYTF
TRBD2 TRBJ2-1 NA TRBV5-1 TGCGCCAGCAGCCTAGCGGGGGGGCGAGAAAATGAGCAGTTCTTC CASSLAGGRENEQFF
NA TRBJ1-1 NA TRBV20-1 TGCAGTGCTAAGGACAGACCTCAAGCTTTCTTT CSAKDRPQAFF
TRBD1 TRBJ1-6 NA TRBV5-5 TGTGCCAGCAGCTTGGCGACAGGGATCAATTCACCCCTCCACTTT CASSLATGINSPLHF
TRBD1 TRBJ1-4 once TRBV5-1 TGCGCCAGCAGCGCCGGGACAGGGCAGGAAAAACTGTTTTTT CASSAGTGQEKLFF
NA TRBJ1-2 NA TRBV30 TGTGCCTGGAGTCAGGGAGGATATGGCTACACCTTC CAWSQGGYGYTF
NA TRBJ1-2 NA TRBV24-1 TGTGCCACCAGTGATTTGCAGGGGTATGGCTACACCTTC CATSDLQGYGYTF
TRBD1 TRBJ2-6 NA TRBV7-3 TGTGCCAGCAGCCCAAGGGGGACAGGGGGCACCCTAGCTGGGGCCAACGTCCTGACTTTC CASSPRGTGGTLAGANVLTF
TRBD1 TRBJ1-2 NA TRBV11-1 TGTGCCAGCAGCCGACAGGGACGCTATGGCTACACCTTC CASSRQGRYGYTF
NA TRBJ1-1 NA TRBV19 TGTGCCAGTAACACTCAGGGAATGAACACTGAAGCTTTCTTT CASNTQGMNTEAFF
NA TRBJ1-1 few TRBV29-1 TGCAGCGTTGGGCGGGGGACAACTGAAGCTTTCTTT CSVGRGTTEAFF
NA TRBJ2-5 NA TRBV24-1 TGTGCCACCAGTGAGGGCAGGCCATCTGGAGAGACCCAGTACTTC CATSEGRPSGETQYF
NA TRBJ2-2 NA TRBV5-1 TGCGCCAGCACGGTACCGTCGAACACCGGGGAGCTGTTTTTT CASTVPSNTGELFF
TRBD1 TRBJ1-2 NA TRBV5-4 TGTGCCAGCAGCCAAAGAGGACAGGGACCTTATGGCTACACCTTC CASSQRGQGPYGYTF
TRBD1 TRBJ2-1 NA TRBV7-2 TGTGCCAGCAGCCTCGACAGGGTGAGAACGAATGAGCAGTTCTTC CASSLDRVRTNEQFF
NA TRBJ2-7 NA TRBV24-1 TGTGCCACCAGTGATTTAGGAAGACTACAGTACTTC CATSDLGRLQYF
TRBD1 TRBJ1-3 NA TRBV5-1 TGCGCCAGCAGCGAGAGGGGGCGGTCTGGAAACACCATATATTTT CASSERGRSGNTIYF
NA TRBJ2-1 NA TRBV4-3 TGCGCCAGCAGCCAAAAACTGGCGGGGCCCGAGTTCTTC CASSQKLAGPEFF
TRBD2 TRBJ2-1 once TRBV15 TGTGCCACCAGCAGAGGTAGCGGGGCGATCAATGAGCAGTTCTTC CATSRGSGAINEQFF
NA TRBJ1-4 once TRBV19 TGTGCCAGTAGAGGAAGGGGTGAATTCGACGAAAAACTGTTTTTT CASRGRGEFDEKLFF
TRBD1 TRBJ1-6 NA TRBV5-5 TGTGCCAGCAGCCCGCAACCGGGACAGGGAACCTATAATTCACCCCTCCACTTT CASSPQPGQGTYNSPLHF